Following are 21 T cell receptor beta chains from one sample sequenced in a study of T cell responses to AZD1222 COVID-19 vaccine (dated by TCRdb to about 2021). In the paper's terms, the time point label means: baseline before first vaccination. Library construction relied on the immunoSEQ multiplex PCR assay. Not all clones reach the TCRdb copy of this immuneACCESS table, which keeps in-frame sequences only. Checked studies attribute under half of the gap to unresolved V genes and leave the rest unexplained. This sample comprises 100,000 to 150,000 clones, about 85% of them detected only once. The top ten clonotypes cover 5% to 7% of the sample. The sample here was peripheral blood, taken on day 0 of AZD1222 vaccination. These receptors all come from an adult in good health.

The chain is built from TRBV24-1 and TRBJ2-5, with D possibly being TRBD1 (6 bases). V lost 9 bases and J lost 5, with 18 bases in between. The CDR3 sequence is 14 residues long. CDR1 is KGHDR and CDR2 is SFDVKD in the germline V gene. The CDR3 nucleotides read TGTGCCACCGCTGGCGGCTGGGGGCAGGAGACCCAGTACTTC. Translation gives CATAGGWGQETQYF.

This chain links TRBV28 with TRBJ1-1; TRBD1 might be the D (5 bases). The CDR3 has 13 amino acids. V was trimmed by 8 bases and J by 1 base, leaving 11 bases between them. Germline-derived CDR1 and CDR2 are MDHEN and SYDVKM. CDR3 sequence: CASGGSGNTEAFF. CDR3 nucleotide sequence: TGTGCCAGCGGGGGGTCGGGGAACACTGAAGCTTTCTTT.

This clone was counted a single time. This rearrangement joins TRBV7-2 to TRBJ1-2, with D unresolved. Germline-derived CDR1 and CDR2 are SGHTA and FQGNSA. The CDR3 is 14 amino acids. The ends were cut back, 4 bases at V and 7 bases at J, with 16 bases in the middle. CDR3 coding DNA: TGTGCCAGCAGCTCTCGGGGTGAGTTGGCTGGCTACACCTTC. It encodes CASSSRGELAGYTF.

The J gene is TRBJ2-5, the V gene TRBV3-1 (or the pseudogene TRBV3-2); D gene unclear. V was cut by 4 bases and J by 7 bases, with 13 bases left in between. Germline CDR1 LGHDT, CDR2 YNNKEL (reference sequence). This CDR3 is 13 amino acids long. CDR3 nucleotide sequence: TGTGCCAGCAGCCGCAAGGTCTTAGGGACCCAGTACTTC. Translation gives CASSRKVLGTQYF.

The chain employs TRBV3-1 (or the pseudogene TRBV3-2) and TRBJ2-3; D may be TRBD2 (6 bases). Trimming took off 1 base at V and 5 bases at J, with 7 bases between the two ends. The germline V gene encodes CDR1 LGHDT and CDR2 YNNKEL (reference sequence). This CDR3 is 13 amino acids long. CDR3 DNA sequence: TGTGCCAGCAGCCAAGCGGGGGTAGATACGCAGTATTTT. Residues: CASSQAGVDTQYF.

The rearrangement joins TRBV12-3 or TRBV12-4 to TRBJ1-1; D is unresolved. The germline V and J ends were trimmed by 2 bases and 6 bases, with 7 bases remaining between them. The CDR3 runs 12 residues. The CDR3 is CASSLRGSEAFF. The CDR3 region has the DNA TGTGCCAGCAGTTTAAGAGGGTCTGAAGCTTTCTTT.

The genes are TRBV2 and TRBJ1-5; unclear D gene. Germline CDR1 and CDR2: SNHLY and FYNNEI. The CDR3 covers 12 residues. The ends were cut back, 7 bases at V and 2 bases at J, with 6 bases in the middle. CDR3 protein: CASTTGNQPQHF. The CDR3 DNA is TGTGCCAGCACTACCGGCAATCAGCCCCAGCATTTT.

This chain joins TRBV7-2 and TRBJ2-1; 10 bases fit TRBD2. The V gene end was trimmed by 1 base and the J gene end by 0 bases; junction bases not matched to a gene: 3. The germline gives CDR1 SGHTA, CDR2 FQGNSA. CDR3 length: 17 amino acids. DNA for the CDR3: TGTGCCAGCAGCTTAGTAGGACTAGCGGCCTCCTACAATGAGCAGTTCTTC. Amino acids: CASSLVGLAASYNEQFF. The complete variable domain, with remaining parts taken from reference TRBV7-2 and TRBJ2-1, reads GAGVSQSPSNKVTEKGKDVELRCDPISGHTALYWYRQSLGQGLEFLIYFQGNSAPDKSGLPSDRFSAERTGGSVSTLTIQRTQQEDSAVYLCASSLVGLAASYNEQFFGPGTRLTVL.

V usage is TRBV20-1 and J usage is TRBJ2-1; D gene unclear. Trimming pared 3 bases from V and 7 bases from J, leaving 7 bases between. The CDR3 extends over 11 amino acids. From germline, CDR1 is DFQATT and CDR2 SNEGSKA (reference sequence). This chain's CDR3 is CSARSQNEQFF. In nucleotides, the CDR3 is TGCAGTGCTAGGTCCCAGAATGAGCAGTTCTTC.

This rearrangement joins TRBV7-9 to TRBJ1-6, with 8 bases that match TRBD1. This CDR3 has 16 residues. V dropped 5 bases and J dropped 10; count of bases not matched to a gene: 13. Germline-derived CDR1 and CDR2 are SEHNR and FQNEAQ (reference sequence). The chain's CDR3 is CASSPGTGMAVSPLHF. As DNA, the CDR3 is TGTGCCAGCAGCCCAGGGACAGGAATGGCAGTCTCACCCCTCCACTTT.

The gene calls are TRBV12-3 or TRBV12-4 and TRBJ1-5; the D is unclear. Between the trimmed V and J ends, which lost 7 bases and 0 bases, there was a span of 7 bases. The CDR3 is 13 amino acids. DNA for the CDR3: TGTGCCAGCACCCTAGATAGCAATCAGCCCCAGCATTTT. It specifies CASTLDSNQPQHF.

This clone has just one count. The chain couples TRBV5-1 to TRBJ2-7; D unresolved. V was trimmed by 0 bases and J by 3 bases, leaving 7 bases between them. From germline, CDR1 is SGHRS and CDR2 YFSETQ. The CDR3 is 13 amino acids. CDR3 sequence reads: CASSLAVGYEQYF. The CDR3 nucleotides are TGCGCCAGCAGCTTGGCGGTAGGCTACGAGCAGTACTTC.

The V call is TRBV6-4, the J call TRBJ2-3; possible D gene TRBD2, 6 bases. Germline CDR1 is MRHNA and CDR2 is SNTAGT. Trimming pared 3 bases from V and 4 bases from J, leaving 17 bases between. The CDR3 covers 16 residues. Here the CDR3 reads CASSDRATGDADTQYF. In DNA, the CDR3 is TGTGCCAGCAGTGATCGAGCAACGGGGGACGCAGATACGCAGTATTTT.

The CDR3 spells CASSNTGQPNEKLFF. The CDR3 DNA follows: TGTGCCAGCTCTAATACCGGCCAGCCCAATGAAAAACTGTTTTTT. V is TRBV6-4 and J is TRBJ1-4; D uncertain. Between the trimmed V and J ends, which lost 8 bases and 5 bases, there was a span of 18 bases. Germline V gene sequence: CDR1 MRHNA, CDR2 SNTAGT. This CDR3 has 15 amino acids.

The J gene is TRBJ2-5, the V gene TRBV3-1 (or the pseudogene TRBV3-2); maybe TRBD1 (6 bases). V lost 2 bases and J 5 bases, leaving 12 bases between the germline ends. The CDR3 covers 14 residues. In germline, CDR1 is LGHDT, CDR2 YNNKEL (reference sequence). The chain's CDR3 is CASSQRTVEETQYF. In DNA form, the CDR3 reads TGTGCCAGCAGCCAACGGACAGTGGAGGAGACCCAGTACTTC.

In this sample, this clone turned up once. This chain links TRBV27 with TRBJ2-1; 16 nucleotides agree with TRBD2. The CDR3 has 19 amino acids. Germline V gene lookup returns CDR1 MNHEY and CDR2 SMNVEV (reference sequence). V shed 2 bases, J shed 9 bases, and the junction held 13 bases outside the gene matches. CDR3 region: CASSLKPGLAGGHLSEQFF. The CDR3 bases are TGTGCCAGCAGTTTAAAACCGGGACTAGCGGGGGGGCATCTAAGTGAGCAGTTCTTC.

Written as DNA, the CDR3 is TGTGCCAGCAGTCTCCTCCTGGGACAGAATGAAAAACTGTTTTTT. Its protein is CASSLLLGQNEKLFF. This chain connects TRBV28 to TRBJ1-4, with 7 bases matching TRBD1. The CDR3 has 15 residues. The germline CDR1 and CDR2 sequences are MDHEN and SYDVKM. V shed 5 bases and J 5 bases; nucleotides not matched to a gene: 8.

The chain couples TRBV7-9 to TRBJ1-1; D perhaps matches TRBD1 (6 bases). V lost 6 bases to trimming and J lost 0 bases, with 8 bases between them. The germline CDR1 and CDR2 sequences are SEHNR and FQNEAQ (reference sequence). This CDR3 has 13 residues. The CDR3 DNA is TGTGCCAGCAGGGGGACACTGAACACTGAAGCTTTCTTT. Translation: CASRGTLNTEAFF. The full variable domain, in which reference TRBV7-9 and TRBJ1-1 provide the parts outside the CDR3, is DTGVSQNPRHKITKRGQNVTFRCDPISEHNRLYWYRQTLGQGPEFLTYFQNEAQLEKSRLLSDRFSAERPKGSFSTLEIQRTEQGDSAMYLCASRGTLNTEAFFGQGTRLTVV.

The rearrangement joins TRBV19 to TRBJ1-3, with no clear D. V dropped 6 bases and J dropped 0 bases, with 6 bases sitting between them. The germline CDR1 and CDR2 sequences are LNHDA and SQIVND (reference sequence). The CDR3 has 13 amino acids. The CDR3 region is CASRQISGNTIYF. CDR3 DNA: TGTGCCAGTAGACAAATCTCTGGAAACACCATATATTTT.

This clone has a handful of counts. This chain uses TRBV15 with TRBJ1-2; D is possibly TRBD1 (5 bases). V dropped 1 base and J dropped 0 bases, with 9 bases sitting between them. Germline values: CDR1 LNHNV, CDR2 YYDKDF (reference sequence). CDR3 length: 15 amino acids. The CDR3 DNA is TGTGCCACCAGCAGAGGACAGTCTCCTAACTATGGCTACACCTTC. Translating it yields CATSRGQSPNYGYTF.

A few counts support this clone. The gene calls are TRBV28 and TRBJ1-4, with D perhaps matching TRBD1 (6 bases). The V gene's germline CDR1 is MDHEN and CDR2 SYDVKM. V gave up 3 bases and J gave up 6 bases, with 17 bases separating them. The CDR3 loop spans 16 amino acids. The CDR3: CASSFTDRLDYEKLFF. For the CDR3, the DNA is TGTGCCAGCAGTTTCACGGACAGACTCGATTATGAAAAACTGTTTTTT. The full variable domain, its missing parts supplied by reference TRBV28 and TRBJ1-4, is DVKVTQSSRYLVKRTGEKVFLECVQDMDHENMFWYRQDPGLGLRLIYFSYDVKMKEKGDIPEGYSVSREKKERFSLILESASTNQTSMYLCASSFTDRLDYEKLFFGSGTQLSVL.